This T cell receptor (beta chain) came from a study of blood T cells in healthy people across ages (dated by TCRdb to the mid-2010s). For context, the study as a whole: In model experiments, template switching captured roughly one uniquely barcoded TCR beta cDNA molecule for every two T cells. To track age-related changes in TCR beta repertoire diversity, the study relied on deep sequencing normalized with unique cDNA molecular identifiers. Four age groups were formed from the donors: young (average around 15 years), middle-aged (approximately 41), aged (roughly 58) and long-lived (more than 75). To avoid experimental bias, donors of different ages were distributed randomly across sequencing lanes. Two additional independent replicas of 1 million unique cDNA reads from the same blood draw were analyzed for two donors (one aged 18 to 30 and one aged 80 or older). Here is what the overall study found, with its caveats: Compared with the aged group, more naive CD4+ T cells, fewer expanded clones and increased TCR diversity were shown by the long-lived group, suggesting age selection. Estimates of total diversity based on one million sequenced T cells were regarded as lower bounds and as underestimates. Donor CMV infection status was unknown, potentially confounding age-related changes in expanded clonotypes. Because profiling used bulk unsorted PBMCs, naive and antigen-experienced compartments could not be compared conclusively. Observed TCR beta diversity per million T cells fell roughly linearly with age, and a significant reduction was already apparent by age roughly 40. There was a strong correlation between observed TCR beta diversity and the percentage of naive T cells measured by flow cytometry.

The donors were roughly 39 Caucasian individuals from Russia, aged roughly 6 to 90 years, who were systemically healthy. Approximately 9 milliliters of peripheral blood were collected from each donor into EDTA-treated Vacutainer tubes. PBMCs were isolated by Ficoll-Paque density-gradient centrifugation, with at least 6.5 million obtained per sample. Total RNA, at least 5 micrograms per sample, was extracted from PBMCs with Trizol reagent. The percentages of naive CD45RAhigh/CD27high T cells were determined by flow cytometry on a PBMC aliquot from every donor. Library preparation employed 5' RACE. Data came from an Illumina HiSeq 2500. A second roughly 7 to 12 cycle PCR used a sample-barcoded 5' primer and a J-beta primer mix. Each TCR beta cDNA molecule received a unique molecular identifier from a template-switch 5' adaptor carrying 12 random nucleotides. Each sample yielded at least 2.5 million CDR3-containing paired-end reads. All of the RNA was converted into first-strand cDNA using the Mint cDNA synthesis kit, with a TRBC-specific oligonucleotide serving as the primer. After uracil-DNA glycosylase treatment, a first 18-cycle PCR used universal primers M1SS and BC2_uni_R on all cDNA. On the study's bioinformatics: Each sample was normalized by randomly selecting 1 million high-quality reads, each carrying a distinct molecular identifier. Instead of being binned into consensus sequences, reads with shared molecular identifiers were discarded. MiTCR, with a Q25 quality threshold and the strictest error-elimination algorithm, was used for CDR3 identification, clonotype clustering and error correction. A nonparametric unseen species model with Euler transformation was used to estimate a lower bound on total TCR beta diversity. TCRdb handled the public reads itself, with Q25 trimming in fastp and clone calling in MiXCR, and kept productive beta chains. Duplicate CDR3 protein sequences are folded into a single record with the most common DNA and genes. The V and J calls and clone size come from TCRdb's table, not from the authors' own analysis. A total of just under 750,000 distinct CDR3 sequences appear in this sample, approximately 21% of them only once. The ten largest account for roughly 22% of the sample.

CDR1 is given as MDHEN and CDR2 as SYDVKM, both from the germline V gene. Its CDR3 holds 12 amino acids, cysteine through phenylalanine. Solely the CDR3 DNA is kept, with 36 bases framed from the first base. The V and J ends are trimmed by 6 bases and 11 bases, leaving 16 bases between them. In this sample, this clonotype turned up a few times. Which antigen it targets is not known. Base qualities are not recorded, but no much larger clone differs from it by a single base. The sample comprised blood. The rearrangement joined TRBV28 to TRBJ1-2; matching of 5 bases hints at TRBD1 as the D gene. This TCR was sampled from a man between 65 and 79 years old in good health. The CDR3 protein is CASSRGQLWYTF. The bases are TGTGCCAGCAGCCGAGGACAATTGTGGTACACCTTC.